This T cell receptor (beta chain) was obtained from a study of CD8 T cells in Susac syndrome. The RNA input was roughly 0.45 to 1 ug, and it was reverse transcribed with random hexamers. An immunoSEQ multiplex PCR amplified TCR beta CDR3 over 54 Vbeta and 13 Jbeta. From the immunoSEQ multiplex PCR reads, TCRdb called clonotypes with MiXCR, one entry per CDR3 protein. This repertoire shows some 240,000 distinct CDR3 sequences, almost 97% found once; its top ten account for less than 0.11%. Per the germline V gene, CDR1 is MNHEY and CDR2 is SMNVEV (reference sequence). CDR3 length: 18 residues. V lost 5 bases to trimming and J lost 3 bases; unmatched junction nucleotides: 12.

Sequenced sample: CD4+ T cells from PBMCs. The V gene is TRBV27, the J gene TRBJ2-3, with 12 bases lining up with TRBD2. The receptor was isolated from a human donor with Susac syndrome. The CDR3 protein is CASSLTRLTSGSTDTQYF. In DNA form, the CDR3 reads TGTGCCAGCAGTCTCACCCGGCTGACTAGCGGGAGTACAGATACGCAGTATTTT.